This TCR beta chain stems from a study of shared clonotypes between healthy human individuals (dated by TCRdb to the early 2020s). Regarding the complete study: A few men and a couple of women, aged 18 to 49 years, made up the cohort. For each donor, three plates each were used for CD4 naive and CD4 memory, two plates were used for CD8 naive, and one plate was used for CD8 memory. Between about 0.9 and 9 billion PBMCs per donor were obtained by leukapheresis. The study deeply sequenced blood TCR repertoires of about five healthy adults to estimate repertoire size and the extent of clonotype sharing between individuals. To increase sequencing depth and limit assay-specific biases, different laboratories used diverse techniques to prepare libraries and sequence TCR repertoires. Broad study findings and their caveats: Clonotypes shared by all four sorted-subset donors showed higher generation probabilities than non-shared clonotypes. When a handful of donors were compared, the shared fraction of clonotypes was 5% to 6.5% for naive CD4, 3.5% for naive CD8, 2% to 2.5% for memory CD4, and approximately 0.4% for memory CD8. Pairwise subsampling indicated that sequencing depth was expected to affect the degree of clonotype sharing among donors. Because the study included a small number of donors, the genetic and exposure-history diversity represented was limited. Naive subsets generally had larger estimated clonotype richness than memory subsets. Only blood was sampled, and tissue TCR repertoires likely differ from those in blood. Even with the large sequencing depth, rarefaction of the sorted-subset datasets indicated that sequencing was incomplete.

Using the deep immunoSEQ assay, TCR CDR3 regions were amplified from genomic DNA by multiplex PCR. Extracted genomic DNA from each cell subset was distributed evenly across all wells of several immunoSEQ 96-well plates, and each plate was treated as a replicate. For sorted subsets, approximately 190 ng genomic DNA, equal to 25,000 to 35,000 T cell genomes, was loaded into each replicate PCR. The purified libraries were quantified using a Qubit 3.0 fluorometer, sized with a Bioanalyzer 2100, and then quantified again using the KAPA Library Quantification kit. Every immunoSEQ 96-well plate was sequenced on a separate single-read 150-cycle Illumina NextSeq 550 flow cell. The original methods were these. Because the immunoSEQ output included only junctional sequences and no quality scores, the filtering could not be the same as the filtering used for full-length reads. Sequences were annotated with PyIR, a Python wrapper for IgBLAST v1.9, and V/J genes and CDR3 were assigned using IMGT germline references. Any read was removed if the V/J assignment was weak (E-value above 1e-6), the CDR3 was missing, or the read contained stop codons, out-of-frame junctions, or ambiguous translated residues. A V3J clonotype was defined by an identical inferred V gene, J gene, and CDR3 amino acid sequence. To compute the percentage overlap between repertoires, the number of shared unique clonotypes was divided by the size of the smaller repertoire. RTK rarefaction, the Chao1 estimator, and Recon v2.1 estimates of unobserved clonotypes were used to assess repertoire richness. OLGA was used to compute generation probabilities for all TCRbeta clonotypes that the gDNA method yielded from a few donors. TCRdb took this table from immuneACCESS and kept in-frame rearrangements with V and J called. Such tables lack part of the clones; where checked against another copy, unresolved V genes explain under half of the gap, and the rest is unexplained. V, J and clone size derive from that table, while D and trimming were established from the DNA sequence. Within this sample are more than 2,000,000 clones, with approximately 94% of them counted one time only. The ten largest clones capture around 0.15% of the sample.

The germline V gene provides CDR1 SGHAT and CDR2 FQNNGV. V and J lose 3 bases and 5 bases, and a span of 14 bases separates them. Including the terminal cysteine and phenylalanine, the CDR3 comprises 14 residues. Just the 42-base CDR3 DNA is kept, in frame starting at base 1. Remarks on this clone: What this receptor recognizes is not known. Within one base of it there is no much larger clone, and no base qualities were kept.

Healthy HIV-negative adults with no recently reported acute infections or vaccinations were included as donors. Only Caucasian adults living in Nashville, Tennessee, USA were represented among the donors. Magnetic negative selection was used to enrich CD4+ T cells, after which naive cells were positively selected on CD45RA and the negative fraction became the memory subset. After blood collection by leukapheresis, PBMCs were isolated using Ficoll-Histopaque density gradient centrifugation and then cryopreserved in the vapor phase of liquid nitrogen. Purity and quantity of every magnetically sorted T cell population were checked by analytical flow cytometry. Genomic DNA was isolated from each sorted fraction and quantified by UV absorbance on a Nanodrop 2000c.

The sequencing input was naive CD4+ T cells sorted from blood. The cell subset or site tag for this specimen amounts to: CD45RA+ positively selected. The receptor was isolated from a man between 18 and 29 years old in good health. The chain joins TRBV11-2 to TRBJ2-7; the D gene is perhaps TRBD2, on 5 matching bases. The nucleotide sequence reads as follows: TGTGCCAGCAGCTTTGGGAGCTCCCACCACGAGCAGTACTTC. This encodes CASSFGSSHHEQYF.